The 2 T cell receptor beta chains in this list originate from one sample, sequenced in a study of blood T cell repertoires in COVID-19 (dated by TCRdb to 2020 to 2022). The protocol used for the library was the immunoSEQ multiplex PCR assay. TCRdb holds this immuneACCESS table with in-frame rearrangements only. Some clones are missing; in checked studies, unresolved V genes explain under half, and the rest has no known cause. This sample holds approximately 200,000 clones; roughly four fifths were observed only once. About 1.3% of the sample is taken by the ten largest. Sequencing was carried out using PBMCs or T cells enriched from blood (not recorded which). All receptors come from a woman in her 40s with acute COVID-19.

This clone appeared a single time. The CDR3 protein is CASSRDRGGNQPQHF. The CDR3 bases are TGTGCCAGCAGTAGGGACAGGGGTGGCAATCAGCCCCAGCATTTT. The V and J genes are TRBV2 and TRBJ1-5; 10 bases map to TRBD1. Germline CDR1 and CDR2: SNHLY and FYNNEI. V shed 5 bases, J shed 2 bases, and the junction held 3 bases outside the gene matches. This CDR3 region has 15 residues.

The chain links TRBV28 to TRBJ1-1; 8 nucleotides line up with TRBD1. Germline CDR1 reads MDHEN; CDR2 reads SYDVKM. J lost 3 bases, V lost 6 bases, and 9 bases had no gene match. CDR3 length: 15 amino acids. The CDR3, as DNA: TGTGCCAGCAGCCTCAGGGGGCGAGGGTACACTGAAGCTTTCTTT. This gives the protein CASSLRGRGYTEAFF.